This T cell receptor beta chain was sequenced for a study of blood T cell repertoires in COVID-19. This table comes from immunoSEQ multiplex PCR, and its TCRdb copy is limited to in-frame clones, with some not included. The sample lists 150,000 to 200,000 clones, 85% seen once, with over 3% in the top ten. Trimming removed 4 bases at V and 1 base at J, with 3 bases between. Germline loops: CDR1 SGDLS, CDR2 YYNGEE. The CDR3 loop spans 12 amino acids. The clonotype originates from a human donor with acute or convalescent COVID-19. The donor label of this sample is uncertain. This chain joins TRBV9 and TRBJ1-3; D unresolved. The source material was peripheral blood. CDR3 region: CASSTSGNTIYF. The CDR3 DNA reads TGTGCCAGCAGCACTTCTGGAAACACCATATATTTT.